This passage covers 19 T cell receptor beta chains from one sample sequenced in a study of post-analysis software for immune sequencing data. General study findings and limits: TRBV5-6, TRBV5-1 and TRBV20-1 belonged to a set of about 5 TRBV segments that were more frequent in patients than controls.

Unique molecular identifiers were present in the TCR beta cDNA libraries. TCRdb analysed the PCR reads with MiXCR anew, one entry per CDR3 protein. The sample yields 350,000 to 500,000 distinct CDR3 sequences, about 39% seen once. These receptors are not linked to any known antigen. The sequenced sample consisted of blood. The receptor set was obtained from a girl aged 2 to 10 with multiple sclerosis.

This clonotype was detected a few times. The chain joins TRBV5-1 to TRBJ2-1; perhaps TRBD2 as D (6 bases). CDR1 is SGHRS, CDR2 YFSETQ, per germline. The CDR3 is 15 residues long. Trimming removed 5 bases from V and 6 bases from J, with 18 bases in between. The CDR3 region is CASRIRSAGGNEQFF. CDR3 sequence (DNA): TGCGCCAGCAGAATTCGATCCGCCGGGGGCAATGAGCAGTTCTTC.

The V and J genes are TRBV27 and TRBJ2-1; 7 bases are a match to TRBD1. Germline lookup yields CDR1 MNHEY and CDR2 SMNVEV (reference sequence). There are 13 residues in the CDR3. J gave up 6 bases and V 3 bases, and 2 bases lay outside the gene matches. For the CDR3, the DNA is TGTGCCAGCAGTTTGACAGGGAGCAATGAGCAGTTCTTC. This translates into CASSLTGSNEQFF.

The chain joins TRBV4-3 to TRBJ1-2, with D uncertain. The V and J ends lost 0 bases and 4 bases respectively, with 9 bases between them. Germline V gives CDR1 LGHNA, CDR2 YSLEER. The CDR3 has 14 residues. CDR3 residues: CASSQETAAYGYTF. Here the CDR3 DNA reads TGCGCCAGCAGCCAAGAGACGGCAGCCTATGGCTACACCTTC.

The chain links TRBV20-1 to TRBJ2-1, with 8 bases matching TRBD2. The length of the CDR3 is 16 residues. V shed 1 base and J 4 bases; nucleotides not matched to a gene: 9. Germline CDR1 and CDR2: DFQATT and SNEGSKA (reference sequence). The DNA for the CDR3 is TGCAGTGCTAGAGCGCCCTGGGCGGGGGGTTACAATGAGCAGTTCTTC. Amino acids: CSARAPWAGGYNEQFF.

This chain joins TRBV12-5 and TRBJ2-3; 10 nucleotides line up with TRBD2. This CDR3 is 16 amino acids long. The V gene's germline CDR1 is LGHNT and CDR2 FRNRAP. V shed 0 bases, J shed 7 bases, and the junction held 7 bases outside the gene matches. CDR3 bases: TGTGCTAGTGGTTTGGTCGCGCTAGCGGGAGAGAATACGCAGTATTTT. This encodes CASGLVALAGENTQYF.

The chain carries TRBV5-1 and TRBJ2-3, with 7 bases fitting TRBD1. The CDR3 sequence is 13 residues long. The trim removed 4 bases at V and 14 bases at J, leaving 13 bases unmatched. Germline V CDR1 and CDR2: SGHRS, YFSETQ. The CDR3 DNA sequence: TGCGCCAGCAGCCCGGACGGGACAGCCCCCCTGTATTTT. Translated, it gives CASSPDGTAPLYF.

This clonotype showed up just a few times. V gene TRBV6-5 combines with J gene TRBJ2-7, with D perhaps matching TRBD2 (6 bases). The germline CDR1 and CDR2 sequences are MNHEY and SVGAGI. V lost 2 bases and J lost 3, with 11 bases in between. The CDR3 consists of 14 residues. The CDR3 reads CASSYVGGSYEQYF. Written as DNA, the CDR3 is TGTGCCAGCAGTTACGTAGGAGGGAGCTACGAGCAGTACTTC.

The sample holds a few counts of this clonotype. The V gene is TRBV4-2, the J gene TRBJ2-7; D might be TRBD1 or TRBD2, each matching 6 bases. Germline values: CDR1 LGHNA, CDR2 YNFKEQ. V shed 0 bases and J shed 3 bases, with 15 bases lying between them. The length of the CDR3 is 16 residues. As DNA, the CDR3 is TGTGCCAGCAGCCAAGATCCGGGGGCGGGACTCTACGAGCAGTACTTC. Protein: CASSQDPGAGLYEQYF.

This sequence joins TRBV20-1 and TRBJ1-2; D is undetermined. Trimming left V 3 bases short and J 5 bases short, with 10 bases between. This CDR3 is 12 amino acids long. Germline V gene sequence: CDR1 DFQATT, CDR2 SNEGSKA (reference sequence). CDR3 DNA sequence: TGCAGTGCTAGGGCTACTGAATATGGCTACACCTTC. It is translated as CSARATEYGYTF.

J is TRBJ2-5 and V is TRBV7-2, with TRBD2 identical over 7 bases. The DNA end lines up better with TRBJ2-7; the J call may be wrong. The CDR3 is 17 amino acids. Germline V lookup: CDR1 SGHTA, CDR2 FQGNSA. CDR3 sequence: CASSLAGGASGGYEQYF. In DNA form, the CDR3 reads TGTGCCAGCAGCTTAGCGGGGGGAGCTAGCGGAGGCTACGAGCAGTACTTC.

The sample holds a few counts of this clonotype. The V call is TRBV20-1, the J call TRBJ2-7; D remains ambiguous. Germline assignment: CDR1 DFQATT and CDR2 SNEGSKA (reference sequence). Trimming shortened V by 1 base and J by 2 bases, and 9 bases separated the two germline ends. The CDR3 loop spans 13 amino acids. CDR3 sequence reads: CSARVSGPYEQYF. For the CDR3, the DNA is TGCAGTGCTAGAGTCAGTGGGCCCTACGAGCAGTACTTC.

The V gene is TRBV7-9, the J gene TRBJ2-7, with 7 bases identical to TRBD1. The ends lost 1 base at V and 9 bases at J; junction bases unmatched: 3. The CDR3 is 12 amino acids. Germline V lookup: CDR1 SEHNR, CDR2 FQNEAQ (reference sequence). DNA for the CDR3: TGTGCCAGCAGCTTAGAGGGGGCAGGGCAGTACTTC. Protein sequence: CASSLEGAGQYF.

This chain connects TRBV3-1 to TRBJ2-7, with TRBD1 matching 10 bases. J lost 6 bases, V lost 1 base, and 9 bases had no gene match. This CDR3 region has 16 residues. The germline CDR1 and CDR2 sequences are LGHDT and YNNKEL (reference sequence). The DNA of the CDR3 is TGTGCCAGCAGCCAAGGCAATCGACAGGGGGCTCGCGAGCAGTACTTC. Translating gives CASSQGNRQGAREQYF.

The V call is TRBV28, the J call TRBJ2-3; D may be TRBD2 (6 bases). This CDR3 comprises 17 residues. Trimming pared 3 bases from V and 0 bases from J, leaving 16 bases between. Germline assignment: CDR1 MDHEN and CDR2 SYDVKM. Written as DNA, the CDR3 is TGTGCCAGCAGTTTTTCGACAACTAGCAGTAGCACAGATACGCAGTATTTT. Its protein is CASSFSTTSSSTDTQYF.

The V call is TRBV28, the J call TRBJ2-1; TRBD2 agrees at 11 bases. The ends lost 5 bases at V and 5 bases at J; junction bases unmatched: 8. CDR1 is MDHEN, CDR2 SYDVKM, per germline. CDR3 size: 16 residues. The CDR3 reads CASSPRLAGRNNEQFF. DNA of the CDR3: TGTGCCAGCAGTCCTAGACTAGCGGGGCGCAACAATGAGCAGTTCTTC.

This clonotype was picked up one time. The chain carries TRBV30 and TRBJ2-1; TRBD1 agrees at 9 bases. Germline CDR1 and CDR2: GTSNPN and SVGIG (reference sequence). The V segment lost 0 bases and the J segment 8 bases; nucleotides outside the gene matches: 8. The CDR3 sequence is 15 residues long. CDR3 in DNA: TGTGCCTGGAGTGTACTGTACAGGGGGCGAGATGAGCAGTTCTTC. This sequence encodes CAWSVLYRGRDEQFF.

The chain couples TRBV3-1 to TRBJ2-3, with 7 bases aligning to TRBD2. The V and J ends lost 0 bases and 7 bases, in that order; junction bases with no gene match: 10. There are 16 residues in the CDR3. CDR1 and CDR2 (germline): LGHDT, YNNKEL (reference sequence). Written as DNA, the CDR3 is TGTGCCAGCAGCCAAGATTCGGCAGGGAGGGTAAATACGCAGTATTTT. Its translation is CASSQDSAGRVNTQYF.

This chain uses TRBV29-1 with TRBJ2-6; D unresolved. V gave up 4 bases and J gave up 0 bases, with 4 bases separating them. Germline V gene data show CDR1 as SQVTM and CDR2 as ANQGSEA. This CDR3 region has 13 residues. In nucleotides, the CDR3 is TGCAGCGTTGTTGACTCTGGGGCCAACGTCCTGACTTTC. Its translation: CSVVDSGANVLTF.

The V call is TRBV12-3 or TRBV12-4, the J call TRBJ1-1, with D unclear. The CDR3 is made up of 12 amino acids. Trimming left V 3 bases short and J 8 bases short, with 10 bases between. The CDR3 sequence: CASSFLREEAFF. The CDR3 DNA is TGTGCCAGCAGTTTTCTCCGGGAAGAAGCTTTCTTT.